The rows below give T cell receptor beta chains drawn from one sample of a study of cytomegalovirus exposure and HLA in healthy donors. Sequenced by immunoSEQ multiplex PCR; TCRdb stores in-frame clones only, minus some. Found here are about 160,000 clones, roughly 80% of them singletons; the top ten hold around a tenth. What was sequenced was PBMCs. All receptors derive from a man aged 50-60 years in good health and CMV-seropositive. Each CDR3 is given with its conserved first and last residue. The order of the fields is J gene, V gene, D gene, clone size, CDR3 protein, CDR3 DNA. The D gene is left open where the match is weak. Expanded clones get a size class; other rows say once, few or many, or leave the size out.

j_call: TRBJ1-5
v_call: TRBV2
d_call: NA
clone_size: NA
cdr3_aa: CASRRTYPNQPQHF
cdr3_nt: TGTGCCAGCAGACGGACTTACCCAAATCAGCCCCAGCATTTT

j_call: TRBJ1-1
v_call: TRBV5-6
d_call: NA
clone_size: NA
cdr3_aa: CASSLASVNTEAFF
cdr3_nt: TGTGCCAGCAGCTTGGCCTCGGTGAACACTGAAGCTTTCTTT

j_call: TRBJ1-4
v_call: TRBV6-4
d_call: NA
clone_size: NA
cdr3_aa: CASKSGAATNEKLFF
cdr3_nt: TGTGCCAGCAAATCTGGGGCTGCAACTAATGAAAAACTGTTTTTT

j_call: TRBJ2-3
v_call: TRBV5-4
d_call: NA
clone_size: NA
cdr3_aa: CASSLSPWSRTDTQYF
cdr3_nt: TGTGCCAGCAGCCTTTCTCCTTGGTCGCGTACAGATACGCAGTATTTT

j_call: TRBJ1-4
v_call: TRBV7-6
d_call: NA
clone_size: NA
cdr3_aa: CASSQGPANEKLFF
cdr3_nt: TGTGCCAGCAGCCAGGGGCCGGCTAATGAAAAACTGTTTTTT

j_call: TRBJ2-7
v_call: TRBV4-2
d_call: TRBD1
clone_size: NA
cdr3_aa: CASSQMIGTDSYEQYF
cdr3_nt: TGTGCCAGCAGCCAAATGATAGGGACAGACTCCTACGAGCAGTACTTC

j_call: TRBJ1-1
v_call: TRBV4-1
d_call: NA
clone_size: NA
cdr3_aa: CASSPGGGNTEAFF
cdr3_nt: TGCGCCAGCAGTCCGGGTGGAGGGAACACTGAAGCTTTCTTT

j_call: TRBJ2-7
v_call: TRBV5-1
d_call: NA
clone_size: NA
cdr3_aa: CASRPRTGGYEQYF
cdr3_nt: TGCGCCAGCAGACCGCGGACCGGGGGTTACGAGCAGTACTTC

j_call: TRBJ2-7
v_call: TRBV27
d_call: NA
clone_size: NA
cdr3_aa: CASSSGGPREQYF
cdr3_nt: TGTGCCAGCAGTTCTGGAGGCCCGCGGGAGCAGTACTTC

j_call: TRBJ2-7
v_call: TRBV7-9
d_call: NA
clone_size: NA
cdr3_aa: CASSGQTVSYEQYF
cdr3_nt: TGTGCCAGCAGCGGACAGACCGTCTCCTACGAGCAGTACTTC

j_call: TRBJ1-3
v_call: TRBV9
d_call: NA
clone_size: NA
cdr3_aa: CASSVEISGNTIYF
cdr3_nt: TGTGCCAGCAGCGTAGAAATATCTGGAAACACCATATATTTT

j_call: TRBJ1-2
v_call: TRBV7-2
d_call: TRBD1
clone_size: NA
cdr3_aa: CASSMDRGEGYTF
cdr3_nt: TGTGCCAGCAGCATGGACAGGGGTGAAGGCTACACCTTC

j_call: TRBJ1-1
v_call: TRBV7-9
d_call: TRBD1
clone_size: NA
cdr3_aa: CASSLGDRDDTEAFF
cdr3_nt: TGTGCCAGCAGCTTAGGGGACAGGGACGATACTGAAGCTTTCTTT

j_call: TRBJ1-1
v_call: TRBV4-3
d_call: NA
clone_size: few
cdr3_aa: CASSPGAGGTEAFF
cdr3_nt: TGCGCCAGCAGCCCGGGAGCGGGGGGCACTGAAGCTTTCTTT

j_call: TRBJ1-2
v_call: TRBV27
d_call: TRBD1
clone_size: NA
cdr3_aa: CASSWDRGFRGYTF
cdr3_nt: TGTGCCAGCAGCTGGGACAGGGGGTTTCGGGGCTACACCTTC

j_call: TRBJ2-7
v_call: TRBV28
d_call: TRBD1
clone_size: few
cdr3_aa: CASRGPGQGYEQYF
cdr3_nt: TGTGCCAGCAGGGGGCCGGGACAGGGGTACGAGCAGTACTTC

j_call: TRBJ1-2
v_call: TRBV19
d_call: NA
clone_size: few
cdr3_aa: CASSHSSNYGYTF
cdr3_nt: TGTGCCAGTAGTCACAGCTCGAACTATGGCTACACCTTC